The text below deals with one TCR beta chain. Its antigen remains unknown. This specimen comes from a study of cytomegalovirus exposure and HLA in healthy donors. Study details: Among the approximately 400 genotyped donors, approximately 81% were placed in the Caucasian-associated ancestry cluster. Study-wide points: TCR association rates varied by HLA locus in a later analysis, with DRB1 highest and HLA-C lowest. Later findings reportedly placed an Asian-associated ancestry cluster below the 666-donor mean for N-insertions. Some TCR beta chains (more than 150 of them) were listed as cytomegalovirus-associated.

The PCR ran on 60 Vbeta and 13 Jbeta primers. Profiling relied on immunoSEQ multiplex PCR, and the TCRdb table lists in-frame clones only, not all of them. This table holds about 300,000 clones, roughly 85% found once. The V and J ends lost 6 bases and 5 bases, in that order; junction bases with no gene match: 12. The CDR3 length is 15 residues. The V gene's germline CDR1 is SNHLY and CDR2 FYNNEI. The clonotype comes from a man aged 35 to 55 in good health and CMV-seropositive. What was sequenced was PBMCs. The chain carries TRBV2 and TRBJ2-7; 8 bases are shared with TRBD1. DNA for the CDR3: TGTGCCAGCAGGGGAACGACGGACAGGGCAGACGAGCAGTACTTC. It is translated as CASRGTTDRADEQYF.